These 21 T cell receptor beta chains came from one sample sequenced in a study of memory CD4+ T cells and cytomegalovirus serostatus. The data were produced by immunoSEQ multiplex PCR, yet TCRdb's version contains in-frame clones alone and is incomplete. The top ten hold around 0.73% of the sample, which has about 80,000 clones, approximately 80% seen once. The sort gate was single viable CD3+CD4+CD8-CD45RO+ cells for memory CD4+ T cells. The sample was memory CD4+ T cells from blood. All receptors come from an adult in good health and CMV-seronegative.

This clone came up a few times. The chain carries TRBV23-1 and TRBJ2-3; 8 bases match TRBD1. TRBV23-1 is sorted into the ORF group, with uncertain function. This CDR3 spans 16 amino acids. The trim removed 0 bases at V and 3 bases at J, leaving 5 bases unmatched. In nucleotides, the CDR3 is TGCGCCAGCAGTCAATCCCCGGACAGGGAAACAGATACGCAGTATTTT. The encoded protein is CASSQSPDRETDTQYF.

This chain connects TRBV5-5 to TRBJ1-4; no firm D call. Germline CDR1 reads SGHKS; CDR2 reads YYEKEE (reference sequence). The length of the CDR3 is 13 residues. V was trimmed by 2 bases and J by 8 bases, leaving 10 bases between them. CDR3 DNA sequence: TGTGCCAGCAGCTTCGGAACAGAGGAAAAACTGTTTTTT. This gives the protein CASSFGTEEKLFF.

The chain combines TRBV5-1 with TRBJ1-3; TRBD1 matches at 10 bases. Trimming at V came to 3 bases and at J to 3 bases, leaving 6 bases not matched to a gene. Germline CDR1 SGHRS, CDR2 YFSETQ. CDR3 length: 16 residues. CDR3 protein: CASSSETGGDGNTIYF. The CDR3 DNA follows: TGCGCCAGCAGCTCGGAGACAGGGGGCGATGGAAACACCATATATTTT. The full variable domain, with the rest looked up from reference TRBV5-1 and TRBJ1-3, is KAGVTQTPRYLIKTRGQQVTLSCSPISGHRSVSWYQQTPGQGLQFLFEYFSETQRNKGNFPGRFSGRQFSNSRSEMNVSTLELGDSALYLCASSSETGGDGNTIYFGEGSWLTVV.

The chain joins TRBV7-2 to TRBJ2-1, with 12 bases aligning to TRBD2. Looked up from germline, CDR1 is SGHTA and CDR2 is FQGNSA. The CDR3 is 16 residues long. V shed 3 bases, J shed 5 bases, and the junction held 5 bases outside the gene matches. In DNA, the CDR3 is TGTGCCAGCAGCTTGCAGCTAGCGGGGGGGCACAATGAGCAGTTCTTC. This translates into CASSLQLAGGHNEQFF. Drawing the rest from reference TRBV7-2 and TRBJ2-1, the complete variable domain is GAGVSQSPSNKVTEKGKDVELRCDPISGHTALYWYRQSLGQGLEFLIYFQGNSAPDKSGLPSDRFSAERTGGSVSTLTIQRTQQEDSAVYLCASSLQLAGGHNEQFFGPGTRLTVL.

This chain connects TRBV28 to TRBJ1-5, with TRBD1 identical over 8 bases. Trimming at V came to 6 bases and at J to 5 bases, leaving 9 bases not matched to a gene. Per germline, CDR1 MDHEN and CDR2 SYDVKM. The CDR3 contains 15 residues. DNA for the CDR3: TGTGCCAGCAGCCCAGTGACAGGGGCGGATCAGCCCCAGCATTTT. It yields the protein CASSPVTGADQPQHF.

V and J are TRBV28 and TRBJ1-3; D perhaps matches TRBD1 (5 bases). CDR1 MDHEN and CDR2 SYDVKM come from the germline V gene. The germline V and J ends were trimmed by 6 bases and 2 bases, with 11 bases remaining between them. The CDR3 consists of 14 residues. CDR3 coding DNA: TGTGCCAGCAGGGGAGGGGTAACTGGAAACACCATATATTTT. Translated, it gives CASRGGVTGNTIYF.

This chain joins TRBV5-4 and TRBJ1-6; the D is unclear. The V and J ends lost 2 bases and 4 bases respectively, with 7 bases between them. CDR3 size: 14 residues. Germline V gene lookup returns CDR1 SGHNT and CDR2 YYREEE (reference sequence). The CDR3 coding sequence is TGTGCCAGCAGCTTATCTCCATATAATTCACCCCTCCACTTT. Protein product: CASSLSPYNSPLHF. Variable domain in full (rest from reference TRBV5-4 and TRBJ1-6): ETGVTQSPTHLIKTRGQQVTLRCSSQSGHNTVSWYQQALGQGPQFIFQYYREEENGRGNFPPRFSGLQFPNYSSELNVNALELDDSALYLCASSLSPYNSPLHFGNGTRLTVT.

This chain links TRBV5-1 with TRBJ2-7; D is tentatively TRBD1 or TRBD2 (5 bases each). The CDR3 spans 12 residues. Trimming cost V 1 base and J 8 bases, with 10 bases left between them. Per the germline V gene, CDR1 is SGHRS and CDR2 is YFSETQ. Written as DNA, the CDR3 is TGCGCCAGCAGCTTGAATATGGGACAGCAGTACTTC. It codes for CASSLNMGQQYF.

This chain links TRBV5-6 with TRBJ1-5; tentatively, D is TRBD1 (5 bases). Trimming removed 4 bases from V and 5 bases from J, with 19 bases in between. CDR1 is SGHDT, CDR2 YYEEEE, per germline. The length of the CDR3 is 16 residues. The CDR3 DNA reads TGTGCCAGCAGCGCCTCAACGGGACGGGGAGATCAGCCCCAGCATTTT. Encoded protein: CASSASTGRGDQPQHF. The full variable domain, rest sourced from reference TRBV5-6 and TRBJ1-5, is DAGVTQSPTHLIKTRGQQVTLRCSPKSGHDTVSWYQQALGQGPQFIFQYYEEEERQRGNFPDRFSGHQFPNYSSELNVNALLLGDSALYLCASSASTGRGDQPQHFGDGTRLSIL.

The V and J genes are TRBV2 and TRBJ2-6, with TRBD1 as a possible D gene (6 bases). The CDR3 is made up of 13 amino acids. Germline V CDR1 and CDR2: SNHLY, FYNNEI. V gave up 9 bases and J gave up 7 bases, with 13 bases separating them. In DNA, the CDR3 is TGTGCCAGGTGGACAGTTGGAGCCAACGTCCTGACTTTC. This sequence encodes CARWTVGANVLTF.

The chain joins TRBV6-5 to TRBJ2-1, with D hard to call. The CDR3 extends over 16 amino acids. Trimming shortened V by 0 bases and J by 5 bases, and 14 bases separated the two germline ends. Germline CDR1 is MNHEY and CDR2 is SVGAGI. CDR3 bases: TGTGCCAGCAGTTACTCGTCGACAATGCAGAACAATGAGCAGTTCTTC. Amino acids: CASSYSSTMQNNEQFF.

The chain employs TRBV18 and TRBJ2-3; 10 bases agree with TRBD1. CDR1 and CDR2 from the germline V gene are KGHSH and LQKENI. Trimming removed 0 bases from V and 11 bases from J; junction bases left unmatched: 14. The CDR3 loop spans 17 amino acids. CDR3 protein: CASSPPVRTGGSTGQYF. In DNA form, the CDR3 reads TGTGCCAGCTCACCACCTGTTCGGACAGGGGGAAGTACAGGGCAGTATTTT.

The chain is built from TRBV2 and TRBJ1-5; D unclear. Looked up from germline, CDR1 is SNHLY and CDR2 is FYNNEI. This CDR3 spans 16 amino acids. The V end was cut by 2 bases, the J end by 5 bases, with 16 bases between. The CDR3 loop reads CASSESGLQGYQPQHF. CDR3 sequence (DNA): TGTGCCAGCAGTGAATCTGGACTCCAAGGCTATCAGCCCCAGCATTTT.

The V gene is TRBV9, the J gene TRBJ1-2; D is perhaps TRBD1 (6 bases). Trimming took 3 bases from V and 5 from J, leaving 20 bases between them. Looked up from germline, CDR1 is SGDLS and CDR2 is YYNGEE. This CDR3 spans 16 amino acids. CDR3 amino acids: CASSARQEPLGYGYTF. CDR3 DNA: TGTGCCAGCAGCGCTCGACAGGAGCCCTTGGGGTATGGCTACACCTTC.

The chain uses TRBV5-1 and TRBJ1-6; a possible D gene is TRBD1 (5 bases). This CDR3 is 15 amino acids long. The V end lost 0 bases, the J end lost 5 bases, and 9 bases lay between the germline ends. Germline V gene sequence: CDR1 SGHRS, CDR2 YFSETQ. Written as DNA, the CDR3 is TGCGCCAGCAGCTTGGGGGGCGGACATAATTCACCCCTCCACTTT. This translates into CASSLGGGHNSPLHF.

The chain links TRBV6-6 to TRBJ2-1, with 7 nucleotides matching TRBD2. Per the germline V gene, CDR1 is MNHNY and CDR2 is SVGAGI (reference sequence). V was pared by 2 bases and J by 6 bases, with 1 base of the junction left unmatched. The CDR3 sequence is 13 residues long. The CDR3 region has the DNA TGTGCCAGCAGTTACGGGGGGGGCAATGAGCAGTTCTTC. Translated: CASSYGGGNEQFF.

The V call is TRBV5-1, the J call TRBJ2-2; unclear D gene. Trimming shortened V by 2 bases and J by 4 bases, and 9 bases separated the two germline ends. Per germline, CDR1 SGHRS and CDR2 YFSETQ. There are 14 residues in the CDR3. The CDR3, as DNA: TGCGCCAGCAGCTTTGGTATGGGCACCGGGGAGCTGTTTTTT. It specifies CASSFGMGTGELFF.

The rearrangement joins TRBV2 to TRBJ1-5, with TRBD1 matching over 9 bases. CDR1 SNHLY and CDR2 FYNNEI come from the germline V gene. The CDR3 loop spans 14 amino acids. V lost 6 bases, J lost 3 bases, and 3 bases stayed unmatched. CDR3 DNA sequence: TGTGCCAGCAGGTGGGACAGGGACAATCAGCCCCAGCATTTT. This encodes CASRWDRDNQPQHF.

The rearrangement joins TRBV10-3 to TRBJ2-7, with a tentative D call TRBD1 (5 bases). The CDR3 length is 13 residues. Between the trimmed V and J ends, which lost 6 bases and 5 bases, there was a span of 14 bases. The germline CDR1 and CDR2 sequences are ENHRY and SYGVKD. Here the CDR3 reads CAIRPAGSNEQYF. The CDR3 DNA reads TGTGCCATCAGACCAGCAGGGTCTAACGAGCAGTACTTC.

V and J are TRBV7-8 and TRBJ2-1; D is unresolved. CDR3 length: 14 residues. CDR1 is SGHVS, CDR2 FQNEAQ, per germline. V dropped 5 bases and J dropped 0 bases, with 8 bases sitting between them. The CDR3 DNA reads as TGTGCCAGCAGCCTCCCGAGCTCCTACAATGAGCAGTTCTTC. It codes for CASSLPSSYNEQFF.

The chain is built from TRBV30 and TRBJ1-2; D unresolved. Trimming left V 5 bases short and J 4 bases short, with 8 bases between. The CDR3 runs 11 residues. Germline V lookup: CDR1 GTSNPN, CDR2 SVGIG (reference sequence). The CDR3 is CAWSVFYGYTF. DNA of the CDR3: TGTGCCTGGTCTGTGTTCTATGGCTACACCTTC.